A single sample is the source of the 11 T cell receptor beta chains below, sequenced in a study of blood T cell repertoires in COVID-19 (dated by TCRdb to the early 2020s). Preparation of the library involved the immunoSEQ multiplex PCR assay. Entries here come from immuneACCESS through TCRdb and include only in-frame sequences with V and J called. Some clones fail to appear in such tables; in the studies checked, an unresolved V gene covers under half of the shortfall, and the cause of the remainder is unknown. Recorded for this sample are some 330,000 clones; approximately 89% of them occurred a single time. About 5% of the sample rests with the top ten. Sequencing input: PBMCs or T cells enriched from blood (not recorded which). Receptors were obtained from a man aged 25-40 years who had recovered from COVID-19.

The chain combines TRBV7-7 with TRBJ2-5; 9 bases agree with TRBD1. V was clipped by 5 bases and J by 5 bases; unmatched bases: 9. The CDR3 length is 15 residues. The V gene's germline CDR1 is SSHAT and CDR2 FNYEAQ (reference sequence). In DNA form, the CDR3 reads TGTGCCAGCAGCCCGCACCGGGACAGGGACGAGACCCAGTACTTC. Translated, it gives CASSPHRDRDETQYF.

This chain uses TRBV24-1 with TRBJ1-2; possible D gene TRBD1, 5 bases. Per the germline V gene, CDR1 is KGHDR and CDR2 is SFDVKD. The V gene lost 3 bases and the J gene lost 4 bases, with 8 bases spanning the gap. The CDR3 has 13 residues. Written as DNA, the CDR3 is TGTGCCACCAGTGATGGCAGGGCCTATGGCTACACCTTC. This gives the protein CATSDGRAYGYTF.

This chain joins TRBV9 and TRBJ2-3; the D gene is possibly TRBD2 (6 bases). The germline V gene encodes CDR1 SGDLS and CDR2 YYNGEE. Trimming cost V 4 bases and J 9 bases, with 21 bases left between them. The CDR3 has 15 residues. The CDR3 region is CASSPPSRSGETQYF. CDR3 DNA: TGTGCCAGCAGCCCGCCGAGTAGGTCGGGGGAGACGCAGTATTTT.

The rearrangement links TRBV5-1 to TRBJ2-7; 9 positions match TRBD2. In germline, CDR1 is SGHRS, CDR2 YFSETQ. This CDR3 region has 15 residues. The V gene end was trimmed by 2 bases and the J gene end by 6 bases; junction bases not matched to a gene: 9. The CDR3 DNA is TGCGCCAGCAGCTTTGGCGGGGGGGGCCGGGGCGAGCAGTACTTC. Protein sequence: CASSFGGGGRGEQYF.

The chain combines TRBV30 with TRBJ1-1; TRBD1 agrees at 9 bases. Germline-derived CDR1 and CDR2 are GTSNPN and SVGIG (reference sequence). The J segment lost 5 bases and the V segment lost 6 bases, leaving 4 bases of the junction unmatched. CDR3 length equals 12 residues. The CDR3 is CACTGGKTEAFF. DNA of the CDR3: TGTGCCTGTACAGGGGGCAAGACTGAAGCTTTCTTT.

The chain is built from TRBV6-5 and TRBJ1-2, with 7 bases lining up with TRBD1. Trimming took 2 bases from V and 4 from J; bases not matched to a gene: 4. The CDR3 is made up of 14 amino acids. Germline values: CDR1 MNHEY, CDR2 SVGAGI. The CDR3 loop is CASSYGTAGYGYTF. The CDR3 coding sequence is TGTGCCAGCAGTTACGGGACAGCTGGCTATGGCTACACCTTC.

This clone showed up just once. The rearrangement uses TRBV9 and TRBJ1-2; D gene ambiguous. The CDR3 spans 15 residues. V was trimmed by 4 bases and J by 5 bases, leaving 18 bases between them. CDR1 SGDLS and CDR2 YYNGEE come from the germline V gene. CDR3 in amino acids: CASSFRNSLAYGYTF. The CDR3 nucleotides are TGTGCCAGCAGCTTCCGGAACAGCTTAGCGTATGGCTACACCTTC.

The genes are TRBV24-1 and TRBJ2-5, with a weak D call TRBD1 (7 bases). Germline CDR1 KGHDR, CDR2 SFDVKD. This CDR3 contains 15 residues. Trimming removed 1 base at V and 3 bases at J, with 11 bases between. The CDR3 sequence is CATSDLGGGEETQYF. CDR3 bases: TGTGCCACCAGTGATTTAGGAGGGGGCGAAGAGACCCAGTACTTC.

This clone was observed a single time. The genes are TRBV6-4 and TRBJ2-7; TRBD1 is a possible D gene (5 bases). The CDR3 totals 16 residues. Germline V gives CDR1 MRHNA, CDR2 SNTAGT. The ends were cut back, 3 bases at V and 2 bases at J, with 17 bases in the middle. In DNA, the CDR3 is TGTGCCAGCAGTGAGTTTATATGTGACAGAGCCTACGAGCAGTACTTC. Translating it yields CASSEFICDRAYEQYF.

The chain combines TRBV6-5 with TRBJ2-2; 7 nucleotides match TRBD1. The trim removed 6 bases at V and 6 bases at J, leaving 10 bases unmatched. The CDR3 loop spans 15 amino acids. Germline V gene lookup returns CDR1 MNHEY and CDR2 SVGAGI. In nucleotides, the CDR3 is TGTGCCAGCAGCCCAGGGACAGAGGGTTCCGGGGAGCTGTTTTTT. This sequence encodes CASSPGTEGSGELFF.

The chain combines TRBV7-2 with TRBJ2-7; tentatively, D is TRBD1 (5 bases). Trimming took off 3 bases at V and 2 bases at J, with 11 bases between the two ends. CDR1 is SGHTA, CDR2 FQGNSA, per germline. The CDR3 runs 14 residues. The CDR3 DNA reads TGTGCCAGCAGCTTGTCTAGGGGCACCTACGAGCAGTACTTC. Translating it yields CASSLSRGTYEQYF.